The 17 T cell receptor beta chains in this list originate from one sample, sequenced in a study of post-analysis software for immune sequencing data. For these receptors, no antigen is known. cDNA libraries for TCR beta contained unique molecular identifiers. TCRdb used MiXCR to reprocess the PCR reads, holding one entry per CDR3 protein. This sample has roughly 400,000 distinct CDR3 sequences; 39% occur once, and the top ten carry 7.6%. General observations from the study: Four or five TRBV segments were more frequent in patients than controls; TRBV5-6, TRBV5-1 and TRBV20-1 belonged to this group.

Sequenced input: blood. These receptor sequences come from a girl aged 2-10 years with multiple sclerosis.

This clonotype was observed a few times. For the CDR3, the DNA is TGTGCCAGCAGCTCCCAAGCATACGGCGACACCTTC. It yields the protein CASSSQAYGDTF. The chain uses TRBV2 and TRBJ1-2; D is uncertain. The CDR3 extends over 12 amino acids. The germline V gene encodes CDR1 SNHLY and CDR2 FYNNEI. V lost 6 bases to trimming and J lost 12 bases, with 17 bases between them.

The genes are TRBV3-1 and TRBJ1-2; D perhaps matches TRBD1 (6 bases). V was shortened by 1 base and J by 10 bases, with 16 bases between the two germline ends. This CDR3 is built from 14 residues. CDR1 and CDR2 (germline): LGHDT, YNNKEL (reference sequence). Here the CDR3 DNA reads TGTGCCAGCAGCCAAGCGGGGGCGATACAAGACTACACCTTC. The encoded protein is CASSQAGAIQDYTF.

The V gene is TRBV29-1, the J gene TRBJ2-1, with 7 positions matching TRBD1. Germline V gene data show CDR1 as SQVTM and CDR2 as ANQGSEA. Germline trimming cut 1 base from V and 4 bases from J; bases unmatched to any gene: 4. There are 14 residues in the CDR3. CDR3 DNA: TGCAGCGTTGAAGCGGGACAGACTTACAATGAGCAGTTCTTC. It specifies CSVEAGQTYNEQFF.

The V and J genes are TRBV5-5 and TRBJ2-5; TRBD2 aligns across 10 bases. Unmatched junction bases numbered 4, after V lost 0 bases and J lost 2 bases. Germline CDR1 reads SGHKS; CDR2 reads YYEKEE (reference sequence). The CDR3 is 16 residues long. CDR3 in amino acids: CASSLEGTSVQETQYF. In DNA, the CDR3 is TGTGCCAGCAGCTTGGAGGGGACTAGCGTTCAAGAGACCCAGTACTTC. Full variable domain (rest looked up from reference TRBV5-5 and TRBJ2-5): DAGVTQSPTHLIKTRGQQVTLRCSPISGHKSVSWYQQVLGQGPQFIFQYYEKEERGRGNFPDRFSARQFPNYSSELNVNALLLGDSALYLCASSLEGTSVQETQYFGPGTRLLVL.

This chain joins TRBV10-3 and TRBJ2-1, with 11 positions matching TRBD2. The CDR3 runs to 16 residues. CDR1 and CDR2 (germline): ENHRY, SYGVKD. The J segment lost 4 bases and the V segment lost 5 bases, leaving 7 bases of the junction unmatched. In DNA, the CDR3 is TGTGCCATCAGTACCTTGACTAGCGGGGCTTACAATGAGCAGTTCTTC. Its protein is CAISTLTSGAYNEQFF.

The J gene is TRBJ2-3, the V gene TRBV7-9, with 14 bases lining up with TRBD2. The germline V gene encodes CDR1 SEHNR and CDR2 FQNEAQ (reference sequence). The CDR3 consists of 17 residues. The trim removed 5 bases at V and 2 bases at J, leaving 6 bases unmatched. The CDR3 reads CASSPGTSGRFTDTQYF. In nucleotides, the CDR3 is TGTGCCAGCAGCCCCGGGACTAGCGGGAGATTCACAGATACGCAGTATTTT. The full variable domain, rest sourced from reference TRBV7-9 and TRBJ2-3, is DTGVSQNPRHKITKRGQNVTFRCDPISEHNRLYWYRQTLGQGPEFLTYFQNEAQLEKSRLLSDRFSAERPKGSFSTLEIQRTEQGDSAMYLCASSPGTSGRFTDTQYFGPGTRLTVL.

V and J are TRBV12-3 or TRBV12-4 and TRBJ1-6, with a tentative D call TRBD1 (5 bases). V was shortened by 6 bases and J by 10 bases, with 16 bases between the two germline ends. The CDR3 loop spans 14 amino acids. CDR3 nucleotide sequence: TGTGCCAGCAGCACAGAGAGCCAGGGATCACCCCTCCACTTT. Encoded protein: CASSTESQGSPLHF.

CDR3 coding DNA: TGTGCCAGTAGTATGATGACAGGGGTTCGGCAGCCCCAGCATTTT. Protein: CASSMMTGVRQPQHF. The V gene is TRBV19, the J gene TRBJ1-5; the match to TRBD1 covers 8 bases. The J segment lost 7 bases and the V segment lost 3 bases, leaving 8 bases of the junction unmatched. CDR1 LNHDA and CDR2 SQIVND come from the germline V gene (reference sequence). CDR3 length: 15 residues. The complete variable domain, with remaining parts taken from reference TRBV19 and TRBJ1-5, reads DGGITQSPKYLFRKEGQNVTLSCEQNLNHDAMYWYRQDPGQGLRLIYYSQIVNDFQKGDIAEGYSVSREKKESFPLTVTSAQKNPTAFYLCASSMMTGVRQPQHFGDGTRLSIL.

This chain connects TRBV6-2 or TRBV6-3 to TRBJ2-1, with a tentative D call TRBD1 (6 bases). The CDR3 is 16 residues long. V was trimmed by 6 bases and J by 4 bases, leaving 19 bases between them. Germline assignment: CDR1 MNHEY and CDR2 SVGEGT. The CDR3 loop is CASSYSGTMVYNEQFF. The CDR3 DNA sequence: TGTGCCAGCAGCTATTCCGGGACAATGGTGTACAATGAGCAGTTCTTC.

J is TRBJ2-7 and V is TRBV20-1, with a weak D call TRBD1 (5 bases). The germline V gene encodes CDR1 DFQATT and CDR2 SNEGSKA (reference sequence). This CDR3 region has 14 residues. The V end was cut by 6 bases, the J end by 0 bases, with 15 bases between. CDR3 DNA: TGCAGTGCCGGGCGGCAGGGTTTCTCCTACGAGCAGTACTTC. Its protein is CSAGRQGFSYEQYF.

The chain combines TRBV7-9 with TRBJ2-3; 10 nucleotides match TRBD2. The CDR3 covers 13 residues. CDR1 SEHNR and CDR2 FQNEAQ come from the germline V gene (reference sequence). After removal of 5 bases from V and 6 bases from J, the junction contained 2 bases not matched to a gene. The DNA for the CDR3 is TGTGCCAGCAGCGTGGGACTAGCGGATACGCAGTATTTT. Translating it yields CASSVGLADTQYF.

This clonotype was observed a few times. The J gene is TRBJ1-1, the V gene TRBV5-1; 9 nucleotides match TRBD1. The CDR3 has 15 amino acids. Looked up from germline, CDR1 is SGHRS and CDR2 is YFSETQ. The junction had 5 bases not matched to a gene; V was cut back by 4 bases and J by 1 base. CDR3 DNA: TGCGCCAGCAGCACACAGGGGGCTACGAACACTGAAGCTTTCTTT. This gives the protein CASSTQGATNTEAFF.

This clonotype was found a few times. The rearrangement joins TRBV25-1 to TRBJ2-7, with a weak D call TRBD1 (5 bases). Per germline, CDR1 MGHDK and CDR2 SYGVNS. The CDR3 has 13 residues. Trimming took off 3 bases at V and 6 bases at J, with 12 bases between the two ends. For the CDR3, the DNA is TGTGCCAGCAGTGATTTCCGACAGAGCGAGCAGTACTTC. This codes for CASSDFRQSEQYF.

This clonotype was seen only a few times. The gene calls are TRBV5-1 and TRBJ2-1; D gene ambiguous. Germline CDR1 is SGHRS and CDR2 is YFSETQ. This CDR3 contains 16 residues. Between the trimmed V and J ends, which lost 2 bases and 10 bases, there was a span of 22 bases. CDR3 protein: CASSFTAVRSLEEQFF. In nucleotides, the CDR3 is TGCGCCAGCAGCTTTACGGCGGTCCGCAGTTTGGAGGAGCAGTTCTTC.

The CDR3 region has the DNA TGCAGCGTTGAGGGGGCTGGAAACACCATATATTTT. It translates to CSVEGAGNTIYF. The V call is TRBV29-1, the J call TRBJ1-3, with D maybe TRBD1 (5 bases). Per the germline V gene, CDR1 is SQVTM and CDR2 is ANQGSEA. V was trimmed by 3 bases and J by 2 bases, leaving 5 bases between them. The CDR3 is made up of 12 amino acids.

The genes are TRBV29-1 and TRBJ2-1, with TRBD2 matching over 9 bases. This CDR3 is built from 12 residues. Germline CDR1 is SQVTM and CDR2 is ANQGSEA. V was pared by 5 bases and J by 10 bases, with 6 bases of the junction left unmatched. Here the CDR3 reads CSVKGLALEQFF. The CDR3 nucleotides are TGCAGCGTTAAGGGACTAGCTTTAGAGCAGTTCTTC.

V and J are TRBV7-2 and TRBJ1-4, with D unclear. Trimming took off 5 bases at V and 5 bases at J, with 9 bases between the two ends. The CDR3 spans 13 residues. Germline V gene lookup returns CDR1 SGHTA and CDR2 FQGNSA. The chain's CDR3 is CASSPSPNEKLFF. CDR3 bases: TGTGCCAGCAGCCCTTCGCCCAATGAAAAACTGTTTTTT.